A selection of T cell receptor beta chains follows, all from one sample in a study of cytomegalovirus exposure and HLA in healthy donors. Sequenced by immunoSEQ multiplex PCR; TCRdb stores in-frame clones only, minus some. Of around 180,000 clones listed, roughly four fifths were seen once; the top ten hold 4.8%. Sequencing was carried out using PBMCs. These receptors were taken from a man aged 18 to 35 in good health and CMV-seronegative. CDR3s include the opening cysteine and the closing phenylalanine or tryptophan. D genes are given only for firm matches. Expanded clones get a size class; other rows say once, few or many, or leave the size out.

v_gene	abundance	j_gene	d_gene	CDR3nt	CDR3aa
TRBV7-9	-	TRBJ2-1	TRBD2	TGTGCCAGCGGGAGGGTGGACCAGCTACTTTACAATGAGCAGTTCTTC	CASGRVDQLLYNEQFF
TRBV6-1	few	TRBJ2-5	TRBD2	TGTGCCAGCAGTGCAGAAAGACTAGCGGGCGAGACCCAGTACTTC	CASSAERLAGETQYF
TRBV7-9	-	TRBJ1-1	-	TGTTCCAGCAGCTCAGTCGTCACTGAAGCTTTCTTT	CSSSSVVTEAFF
TRBV5-6	-	TRBJ1-1	TRBD1	TGTGCCAGCAGCCACCCGGACAGGGTAACTGAAGCTTTCTTT	CASSHPDRVTEAFF
TRBV13	-	TRBJ2-7	TRBD2	TGTGCCAGCAGCTCCCCGAGAGCGGGAGCCATCTACGAGCAGTACTTC	CASSSPRAGAIYEQYF
TRBV7-9	-	TRBJ2-7	-	TGTGCCAGCAGCTCCCGGGGGAGCGGCGACTACGAGCAGTACTTC	CASSSRGSGDYEQYF
TRBV5-1	-	TRBJ1-1	-	TGCGCCAGCAGCTTGGGCGGGAACACTGAAGCTTTCTTT	CASSLGGNTEAFF
TRBV14	-	TRBJ2-5	-	TGTGCCAGCAGCCAAGAAGCGCTCCAAGAGACCCAGTACTTC	CASSQEALQETQYF
TRBV5-1	once	TRBJ2-7	TRBD2	TGCGCCAGCAGCTTGGAAGCTAGCGGGAATTCCTACGAGCAGTACTTC	CASSLEASGNSYEQYF
TRBV30	-	TRBJ1-2	-	TGTGCCTGGACGGATGGAGGGCATGGCTACACCTTC	CAWTDGGHGYTF
TRBV7-9	-	TRBJ2-5	TRBD2	TGTGCCAGCAGCTCTCGACTAGCCTGGGAAGAGACCCAGTACTTC	CASSSRLAWEETQYF
TRBV28	-	TRBJ1-2	-	TGTGCCAGTGACCCTGGAACAGGGAGTCCTGGCTACACCTTC	CASDPGTGSPGYTF
TRBV15	-	TRBJ1-5	-	TGTGCCGCCAGCAGAGAGGAAGAGGTTTATCAGCCCCAGCATTTT	CAASREEEVYQPQHF
TRBV10-1	-	TRBJ2-2	TRBD2	TGCGCCAAATCTATAAAGCGGGAGGACCCGAACACCGGGGAGCTGTTTTTT	CAKSIKREDPNTGELFF
TRBV6-1	-	TRBJ2-1	TRBD1	TGTGCCAGCAGTGGGACAGGCGTTGTCAATGAGCAGTTCTTC	CASSGTGVVNEQFF
TRBV7-8	-	TRBJ2-3	TRBD2	TGTGCCAGCAGCCTAAGAGCGGGAGGGCCCACAGATACGCAGTATTTT	CASSLRAGGPTDTQYF
TRBV2	-	TRBJ2-2	TRBD2	TGTGCCAGCAGTGATGTGACTAGCGGGAGAGGGACCGGGGAGCTGTTTTTT	CASSDVTSGRGTGELFF
TRBV7-2	-	TRBJ2-3	TRBD2	TGTGCCAGCAGCCGATTAGCGGGGTCCTCGGGAGGCACAGATACGCAGTATTTT	CASSRLAGSSGGTDTQYF
TRBV5-1	-	TRBJ2-2	-	TGCGCCAGCAGCCCCCGGGACGGACAGAGCACCGGGGAGCTGTTTTTT	CASSPRDGQSTGELFF
TRBV7-8	-	TRBJ1-1	-	TGTGCCAGCAGCTTAGACAGGGTAACTGAAGCTTTCTTT	CASSLDRVTEAFF
TRBV10-3	once	TRBJ2-5	TRBD2	TGTGCCATCAGCCCGGCGGCGGGAGGCCAAGAGACCCAGTACTTC	CAISPAAGGQETQYF
TRBV5-4	-	TRBJ2-3	TRBD1	TGTGCCAGCAGCCTAAGGACAGGGGGCGGAGATACGCAGTATTTT	CASSLRTGGGDTQYF
TRBV27	-	TRBJ1-1	-	TGTGCCAGCAGTTTAGCGGGGGGTCACACTGAAGCTTTCTTT	CASSLAGGHTEAFF
TRBV6-6	few	TRBJ1-5	TRBD1	TGTGCCAGCAGTTACGGACAGGGGAATCAGCCCCAGCATTTT	CASSYGQGNQPQHF
TRBV6-1	-	TRBJ1-2	-	TGTGCCAGCAGTGAAGCCGGGAGGGGCTACACCTTC	CASSEAGRGYTF
TRBV4-2	-	TRBJ2-3	-	TGTGCCAGCAGCCAGCAGCGGGCGGAGGGTACAGATACGCAGTATTTT	CASSQQRAEGTDTQYF
TRBV19	few	TRBJ1-2	TRBD1	TGTGCCAGTAAATATTTTGCAGGGGGCTTACGATATGGCTACACCTTC	CASKYFAGGLRYGYTF
TRBV6-1	-	TRBJ2-7	-	TGTGCCAGCAGTGAAACAGGGAGAAACGAGCAGTACTTC	CASSETGRNEQYF
TRBV10-1	-	TRBJ2-3	-	TGCGCCAGCAGTGAGGCAGGGGCCGGTCCAGATACGCAGTATTTT	CASSEAGAGPDTQYF
TRBV10-1	-	TRBJ2-7	-	TGCGCCAGCAGCCCTTTGGACAGCCCCTACGAGCAGTACTTC	CASSPLDSPYEQYF
TRBV2	-	TRBJ2-5	-	TGTGCCAGCAAAAGGCGGCGGGAGACCCAGTACTTC	CASKRRRETQYF
TRBV7-2	-	TRBJ2-3	-	TGTGCCAGCAGCTTAGCCGGAGGCCCCGCGGGGACGCAGTATTTT	CASSLAGGPAGTQYF
TRBV19	-	TRBJ2-3	TRBD2	TGTGCCAGTAGTACAGCGGGGGGGGTAAATACGCAGTATTTT	CASSTAGGVNTQYF
TRBV4-3	-	TRBJ2-5	TRBD2	TGCGCCAGCAGCCAATTGATAGCGGGAGGGGAGACCCAGTACTTC	CASSQLIAGGETQYF
TRBV16	few	TRBJ1-5	-	TGTGCCAGCAGCCCTGACAGCTATTATCAGCCCCAGCATTTT	CASSPDSYYQPQHF
TRBV5-1	-	TRBJ2-5	-	TGCGCCAGCAGCTTGGGTGACAGTTTCCAAGAGACCCAGTACTTC	CASSLGDSFQETQYF
TRBV4-1	-	TRBJ1-6	TRBD1	TGCGCCAGCAGCCAACCAGGGGGGAATTCACCCCTCCACTTT	CASSQPGGNSPLHF
TRBV19	few	TRBJ1-5	-	TGTGCCAGTAGTATCGACTCACGCTATAGCAATCAGCCCCAGCATTTT	CASSIDSRYSNQPQHF
TRBV29-1	-	TRBJ2-2	-	TGCAGCGTGGTCAGGTGGACCGGGGAGCTGTTTTTT	CSVVRWTGELFF
TRBV19	-	TRBJ1-2	TRBD1	TGTGCCAGTAGTAACCGGGACAGTGGAGGTTTTGGTGGCTACACCTTC	CASSNRDSGGFGGYTF
TRBV2	-	TRBJ2-3	-	TGTGCCAGCAGTGAAAACGGGGCAGATACGCAGTATTTT	CASSENGADTQYF
TRBV27	-	TRBJ2-7	TRBD1	TGTGCCAGCAGACCGACAGGGTTCATCTACGAGCAGTACTTC	CASRPTGFIYEQYF
TRBV7-9	-	TRBJ2-3	TRBD2	TGTGCCAGCAGCTTAGGGACGGGGGGGGTTACAGATACGCAGTATTTT	CASSLGTGGVTDTQYF
TRBV14	-	TRBJ2-7	-	TGTGCCAGCAGCCAGGGGCTCGAGCAGTACTTC	CASSQGLEQYF